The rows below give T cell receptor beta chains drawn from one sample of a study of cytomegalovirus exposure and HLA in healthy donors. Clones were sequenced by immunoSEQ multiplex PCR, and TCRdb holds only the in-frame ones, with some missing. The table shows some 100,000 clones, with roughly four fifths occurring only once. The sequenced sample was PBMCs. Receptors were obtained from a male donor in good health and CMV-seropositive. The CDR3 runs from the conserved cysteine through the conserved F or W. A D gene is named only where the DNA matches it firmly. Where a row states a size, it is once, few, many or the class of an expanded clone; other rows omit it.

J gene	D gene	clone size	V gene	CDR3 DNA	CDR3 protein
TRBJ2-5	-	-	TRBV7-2	TGTGCCAGCAGCTTATGGGGGGAAGAGACCCAGTACTTC	CASSLWGEETQYF
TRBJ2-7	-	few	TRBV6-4	TGTGCCAGCGGGCCGCGGGGCTACGAGCAGTACTTC	CASGPRGYEQYF
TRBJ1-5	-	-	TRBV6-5	TGTGCCAGCAGTTATTCCATACCGGACAGTCGACAGCCCCAGCATTTT	CASSYSIPDSRQPQHF
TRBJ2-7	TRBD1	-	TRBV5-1	TGCGCCAGCAGCTCGGGCACCTCTGGACAGGGGCGTAACGAGCAGTACTTC	CASSSGTSGQGRNEQYF
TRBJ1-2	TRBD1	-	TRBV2	TGTGCCAGTAACTACCGGGACAGGGGAAGCTACACCTTC	CASNYRDRGSYTF
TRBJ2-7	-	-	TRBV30	TGTGCCTGGAGTTTAGACAGGCACGAGCAGTACTTC	CAWSLDRHEQYF
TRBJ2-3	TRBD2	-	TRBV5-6	TGTGCCAGCAGCTTCCCCAGCGGGGGGGCGGGAGATACGCAGTATTTT	CASSFPSGGAGDTQYF
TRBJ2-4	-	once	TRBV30	TGTGCCGCCCGGCGGGACATTCAGTACTTC	CAARRDIQYF
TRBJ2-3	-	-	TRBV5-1	TGCGCCAGCAGCTTGGGGAGGCGCGGATCTAGCACAGATACGCAGTATTTT	CASSLGRRGSSTDTQYF
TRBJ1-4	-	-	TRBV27	TGTGCCAGCAGTTCGCTCAAGGGGGAGGGAGAAAAACTGTTTTTT	CASSSLKGEGEKLFF
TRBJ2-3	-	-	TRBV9	TGTGCCAGCAGCGTAGAATTAACGCGGGGTACGCAGTATTTT	CASSVELTRGTQYF